This TCR beta chain was sequenced during a study of cytomegalovirus exposure and HLA in healthy donors. Study overall: Earlier, 110 million or so unique TCR beta sequences were recovered from approximately 180 million T cells by an analysis. Study conclusions and caveats: It was likely that a cluster of highly shared sequence variants was a sequencing artifact. Per published reports, the classifier diagnosed cytomegalovirus status with high specificity and sensitivity.

60 Vbeta and 13 Jbeta primers were used in PCR. TCRdb's table, derived via immunoSEQ multiplex PCR, lists solely in-frame clones and lacks some. The sample lists 130,000 or so clones; about 80% were seen once. Note on this clone: Its antigen remains unknown.

Input material: PBMCs. This sequence was found in a man aged 50-59 years in good health and CMV-seronegative.

In DNA form, the CDR3 reads TGCGCCAGCAGCCAAGAACTCCCCTTAGGACAGGGCTATGGCTACACCTTC. Amino acids: CASSQELPLGQGYGYTF. The chain has TRBV4-3 and TRBJ1-2; 8 bases agree with TRBD1. Germline loops: CDR1 LGHNA, CDR2 YSLEER. V shed 0 bases and J 4 bases; nucleotides not matched to a gene: 10. The CDR3 loop spans 17 amino acids.